A selection of T cell receptor beta chains follows, all from one sample in a study of circulating CD8 cells and anti-PD-1 response in melanoma. TCRdb called the reads again in MiXCR, with one record for every CDR3 protein. The table lists 540 or so distinct CDR3 sequences, over 9% of them singletons. This material consisted of CD8+ T cells from PBMCs, taken at baseline or after one month of anti-PD-1 therapy (not recorded which). These receptors originate from a human donor with melanoma. Both conserved end residues are part of each CDR3. Each record gives: V gene, D gene, clone size, J gene, CDR3 protein, CDR3 DNA. D genes are given only for firm matches. A row's size may be missing; if present it is once, few, many or a size class.

>TRBV28|-|large|TRBJ2-7
CASSLVANSYEQYF
TGTGCCAGCAGTTTAGTAGCAAACTCCTACGAGCAGTACTTC
>TRBV28|-|large|TRBJ1-1
CASRIGETTEAFF
TGTGCCAGCAGGATTGGGGAAACCACTGAAGCTTTCTTT
>TRBV28|-|large|TRBJ2-1
CASSSGTVSSYNEQFF
TGTGCCAGCAGTTCTGGGACTGTCAGCTCCTACAATGAGCAGTTCTTC
>TRBV3-1|TRBD1|large|TRBJ2-7
CASSPTGHEQYF
TGTGCCAGCAGCCCGACAGGGCACGAGCAGTACTTC
>TRBV28|TRBD2|large|TRBJ2-2
CASSLTSGSTGELFF
TGTGCCAGCAGTTTAACTAGCGGGAGTACCGGGGAGCTGTTTTTT
>TRBV25-1|TRBD1|large|TRBJ2-7
CASSSPVGGQGTYEQYF
TGTGCCAGCAGCTCCCCGGTAGGGGGACAGGGCACCTACGAGCAGTACTTC
>TRBV29-1|TRBD1|-|TRBJ1-2
CSVEDGQVEGYGYTF
TGCAGCGTTGAAGACGGACAGGTCGAAGGCTATGGCTACACCTTC
>TRBV28|-|large|TRBJ2-7
CASTPGQLLNEQYF
TGTGCCAGCACGCCCGGACAGCTTCTGAACGAGCAGTACTTC
>TRBV7-6|-|medium-sized|TRBJ2-7
CASSNRDGAYEQYF
TGTGCCAGCAGCAACCGGGACGGAGCCTACGAGCAGTACTTC
>TRBV19|TRBD2|-|TRBJ2-7
CACSWGLARIYEQYF
TGTGCCTGTAGTTGGGGACTAGCGAGGATCTACGAGCAGTACTTC
>TRBV28|-|medium-sized|TRBJ2-7
CASKIGDTGGHEQYF
TGTGCCAGCAAAATCGGGGACACGGGCGGACACGAGCAGTACTTC
>TRBV28|TRBD2|hyperexpanded|TRBJ2-1
CASASGSGAHEQFF
TGTGCCAGCGCTAGCGGGAGTGGGGCGCATGAGCAGTTCTTC
>TRBV7-3|-|large|TRBJ1-1
CASSLSGGTEAFF
TGTGCCAGCAGTCTATCGGGGGGCACTGAAGCTTTCTTT
>TRBV28|-|large|TRBJ2-3
CASTLALSTDTQYF
TGTGCCAGCACCCTAGCGTTAAGCACAGATACGCAGTATTTT
>TRBV15|TRBD1|medium-sized|TRBJ2-6
CATSGDREPSGANVLTF
TGTGCCACCAGCGGGGACAGGGAACCCTCTGGGGCCAACGTCCTGACTTTC
>TRBV20-1|TRBD1|large|TRBJ2-7
CSARVPGQIPYEQYF
TGCAGTGCTAGAGTCCCGGGACAGATTCCTTACGAGCAGTACTTC
>TRBV28|-|-|TRBJ2-1
CASSLGTSYNEQFF
TGTGCCAGCAGCCTCGGGACTTCCTACAATGAGCAGTTCTTC
>TRBV19|-|medium-sized|TRBJ2-7
CASSIGSGPYEQYF
TGTGCCAGTAGTATAGGATCGGGCCCCTACGAGCAGTACTTC
>TRBV27|-|large|TRBJ1-5
CASSLGVPNQPQHF
TGTGCCAGCAGTTTAGGGGTACCGAATCAGCCCCAGCATTTT
>TRBV29-1|-|medium-sized|TRBJ1-1
CSVEGGIGMNTEAFF
TGCAGCGTTGAAGGCGGTATAGGGATGAACACTGAAGCTTTCTTT
>TRBV20-1|TRBD2|medium-sized|TRBJ2-1
CSARRGLDLVEQFF
TGCAGTGCTAGAAGGGGACTAGATCTGGTTGAGCAGTTCTTC
>TRBV19|-|-|TRBJ1-2
CASSIGWQVNYGYTF
TGTGCCAGTAGTATCGGATGGCAGGTGAACTATGGCTACACCTTC
>TRBV28|-|large|TRBJ2-7
CASSLPPVEHPYEQYF
TGTGCCAGCAGTTTACCCCCTGTTGAGCACCCCTACGAGCAGTACTTC
>TRBV28|-|-|TRBJ2-3
CASRVPWPEARTDTQYF
TGTGCCAGCAGGGTACCCTGGCCCGAGGCTCGCACGGATACGCAGTATTTT
>TRBV19|-|medium-sized|TRBJ2-1
CASRTPGPSYNEQFF
TGTGCCAGTAGGACTCCGGGACCGAGCTACAATGAGCAGTTCTTC
>TRBV5-1|-|large|TRBJ2-2
CASSLPPQSVF
TGCGCCAGCAGCCTACCCCCGCAATCGGTTTTT
>TRBV28|TRBD1|large|TRBJ2-1
CASSLQGESDEQFF
TGTGCCAGCAGTTTACAGGGGGAGTCAGATGAGCAGTTCTTC
>TRBV28|TRBD1|large|TRBJ1-5
CASSERTGKDNQPQHF
TGTGCCAGCAGTGAACGGACAGGGAAGGACAATCAGCCCCAGCATTTT
>TRBV6-5|-|-|TRBJ2-2
CASSIGREITGELFF
TGTGCCAGCAGCATCGGACGAGAGATCACCGGGGAGCTGTTTTTT
>TRBV28|TRBD2|medium-sized|TRBJ2-7
CASSDTSGVTYEQYF
TGTGCCAGCAGTGACACTAGCGGAGTTACCTACGAGCAGTACTTC
>TRBV19|TRBD1|medium-sized|TRBJ1-1
CASSIVAGTGTTEAFF
TGTGCCAGTAGTATCGTTGCCGGGACAGGGACGACTGAAGCTTTCTTT
>TRBV7-2|-|large|TRBJ2-1
CASSFWDSYNEQFF
TGTGCCAGCAGCTTCTGGGATTCCTACAATGAGCAGTTCTTC
>TRBV19|TRBD1|large|TRBJ2-7
CASSTVGTGNYEQYF
TGTGCCAGTAGTACCGTCGGGACAGGGAACTACGAGCAGTACTTC
>TRBV19|TRBD2|large|TRBJ2-1
CASTDTGTTVGLEQFF
TGTGCCAGTACTGATACCGGGACTACGGTAGGCCTTGAGCAGTTCTTC
>TRBV28|-|medium-sized|TRBJ1-1
CASRPRASAEAFF
TGTGCCAGCAGACCTAGGGCAAGCGCTGAAGCTTTCTTT
>TRBV19|-|medium-sized|TRBJ1-5
CASSIVAGGNQPQHF
TGTGCCAGTAGTATCGTGGCAGGGGGCAATCAGCCCCAGCATTTT
>TRBV28|-|large|TRBJ2-7
CASSQVADSSYEQYF
TGTGCCAGCAGCCAGGTAGCGGATTCCTCCTACGAGCAGTACTTC
>TRBV20-1|TRBD1|-|TRBJ2-7
CSARAPGQIPYEQYF
TGCAGTGCTAGAGCCCCGGGACAGATACCTTACGAGCAGTACTTC
>TRBV5-4|-|large|TRBJ2-3
CASRPGGFPSADTQYF
TGTGCCAGCAGACCCGGTGGTTTTCCCAGCGCAGATACGCAGTATTTT
>TRBV5-8|-|large|TRBJ2-1
CASSLAMRDEQFF
TGTGCCAGCAGCTTGGCCATGCGCGATGAGCAGTTCTTC
>TRBV2|-|large|TRBJ1-4
CASRGQNEKLFF
TGTGCCAGCCGAGGGCAGAATGAAAAACTGTTTTTT
>TRBV28|-|large|TRBJ2-5
CASSFPNRAQETQYF
TGTGCCAGCAGTTTCCCCAACAGGGCCCAAGAGACCCAGTACTTC
>TRBV10-3|TRBD1|medium-sized|TRBJ2-7
CAISDSYRGSYEQYF
TGTGCCATCAGTGATTCTTACAGGGGGTCTTACGAGCAGTACTTC
>TRBV6-6|TRBD1|large|TRBJ2-7
CASSYRDRDWEQYF
TGTGCCAGCAGTTACCGGGACAGGGATTGGGAGCAGTACTTC
>TRBV7-9|-|large|TRBJ1-1
CASSLPANTEAFF
TGTGCCAGCAGCTTACCGGCGAACACTGAAGCTTTCTTT
>TRBV7-2|-|large|TRBJ2-7
CASSLTYEQYF
TGTGCCAGCAGCCTAACCTACGAGCAGTACTTC
>TRBV13|-|once|TRBJ2-7
CASSLGRGPSYEQYF
TGTGCCAGCAGCTTAGGGAGGGGCCCCTCCTACGAGCAGTACTTC
>TRBV19|TRBD2|large|TRBJ2-2
CASKRNPLAGGPRESGELFF
TGTGCCAGTAAGAGAAACCCACTAGCGGGAGGGCCTAGAGAATCCGGGGAGCTGTTTTTT
>TRBV28|-|large|TRBJ1-1
CASSFGLNTEAFF
TGTGCCAGCAGTTTCGGCCTGAACACTGAAGCTTTCTTT
>TRBV2|-|large|TRBJ2-3
CASSEGRSTDTQYF
TGTGCCAGCAGTGAAGGGCGGAGCACAGATACGCAGTATTTT
>TRBV20-1|TRBD2|medium-sized|TRBJ2-3
CSARQQGLAEDTQYF
TGCAGTGCTAGGCAACAGGGACTAGCGGAGGATACGCAGTATTTT
>TRBV29-1|TRBD2|large|TRBJ2-7
CTTRGASGTLYEQYF
TGCACCACCCGCGGGGCTAGCGGGACCTTATACGAGCAGTACTTC